This TCR beta chain emerged from a study of blood T cell repertoires in COVID-19. Looking at the study overall: Material from acute and convalescent COVID-19 was sourced from the United States, Italy and Spain.

Profiled with immunoSEQ multiplex PCR; TCRdb holds only in-frame clones, not every one. The sample holds approximately 120,000 clones; approximately 74% are singletons and the top ten take 6%. Seattle patient enrollment occurred during active infection, with longitudinal follow-up thereafter. This CDR3 region has 15 residues. CDR1 and CDR2 from the germline V gene are SGHTA and FQGNSA. V shed 5 bases and J 6 bases; nucleotides not matched to a gene: 5. This sequence was found in a man older than 75 with COVID-19, enrolled during active disease. The chain combines TRBV7-2 with TRBJ1-6, with 9 bases fitting TRBD1. The source material was peripheral blood. CDR3 protein: CASSPRGQGNSPLHF. The CDR3 DNA is TGTGCCAGCAGCCCTAGGGGACAGGGTAATTCACCCCTCCACTTT.